Sequencing of this T cell receptor (beta chain) was carried out in a study of blood T cell repertoires in COVID-19. For the study at large: Sites in the United States, Italy and Spain provided acute and convalescent COVID-19 samples.

Per the study methods: How many nucleated cells were present was estimated from reference gene primer amplification. Clones were read by immunoSEQ multiplex PCR, and TCRdb kept only the in-frame ones, dropping some. That table furnishes V, J and clone size, whereas the DNA furnished D and trimming. The table records roughly 140,000 clones, over 75% of them present only once. Germline V gives CDR1 LGHDT, CDR2 YNNKEL (reference sequence). The CDR3 spans 15 residues. V lost 0 bases and J 4 bases, leaving 10 bases between the germline ends. The rearrangement links TRBV3-1 (or the pseudogene TRBV3-2) to TRBJ2-1; maybe TRBD1 (6 bases). The specimen was peripheral blood. This receptor was taken from an older man with acute or convalescent COVID-19. CDR3 coding DNA: TGTGCCAGCAGCCAAGACAGGGGCCTATACAATGAGCAGTTCTTC. Translating it yields CASSQDRGLYNEQFF.